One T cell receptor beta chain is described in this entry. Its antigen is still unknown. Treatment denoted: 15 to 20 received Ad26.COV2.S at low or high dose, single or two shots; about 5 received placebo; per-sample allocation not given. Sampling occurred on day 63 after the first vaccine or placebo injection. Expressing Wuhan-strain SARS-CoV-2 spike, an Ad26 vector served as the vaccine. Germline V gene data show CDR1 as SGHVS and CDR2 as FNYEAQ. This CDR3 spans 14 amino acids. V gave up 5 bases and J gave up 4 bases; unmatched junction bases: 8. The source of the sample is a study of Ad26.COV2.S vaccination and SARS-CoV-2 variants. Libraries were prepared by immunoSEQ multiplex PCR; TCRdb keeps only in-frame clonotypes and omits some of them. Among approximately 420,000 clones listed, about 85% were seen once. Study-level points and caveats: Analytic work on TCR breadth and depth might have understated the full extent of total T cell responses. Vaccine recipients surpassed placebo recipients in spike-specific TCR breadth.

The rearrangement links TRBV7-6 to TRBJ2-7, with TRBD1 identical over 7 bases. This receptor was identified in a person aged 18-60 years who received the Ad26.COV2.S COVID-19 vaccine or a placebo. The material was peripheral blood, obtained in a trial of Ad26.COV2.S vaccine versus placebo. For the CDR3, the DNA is TGTGCCAGCAGCCGCACCGGGACAGCTTACGAGCAGTACTTC. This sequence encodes CASSRTGTAYEQYF.